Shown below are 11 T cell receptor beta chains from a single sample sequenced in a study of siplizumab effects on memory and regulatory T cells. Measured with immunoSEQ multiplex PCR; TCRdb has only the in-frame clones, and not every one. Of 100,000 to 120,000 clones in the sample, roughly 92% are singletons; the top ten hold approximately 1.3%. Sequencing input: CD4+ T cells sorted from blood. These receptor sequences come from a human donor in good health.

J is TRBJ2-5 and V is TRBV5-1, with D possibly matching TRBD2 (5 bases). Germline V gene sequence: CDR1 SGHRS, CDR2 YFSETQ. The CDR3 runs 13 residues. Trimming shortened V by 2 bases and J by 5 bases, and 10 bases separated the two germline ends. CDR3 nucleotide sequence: TGCGCCAGCAGCTTTAGCGTCGGGGAGACCCAGTACTTC. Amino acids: CASSFSVGETQYF.

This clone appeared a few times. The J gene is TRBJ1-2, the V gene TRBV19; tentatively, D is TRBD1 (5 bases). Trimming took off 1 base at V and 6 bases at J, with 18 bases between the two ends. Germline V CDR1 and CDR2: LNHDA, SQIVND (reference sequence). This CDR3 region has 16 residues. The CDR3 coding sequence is TGTGCCAGTAGTATAGCTCGGCAGGGACCTCTGAATGGCTACACCTTC. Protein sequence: CASSIARQGPLNGYTF.

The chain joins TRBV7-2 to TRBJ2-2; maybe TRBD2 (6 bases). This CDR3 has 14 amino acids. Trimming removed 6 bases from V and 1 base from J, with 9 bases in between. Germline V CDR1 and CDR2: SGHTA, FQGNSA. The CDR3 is CASRAGMNTGELFF. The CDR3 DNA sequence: TGTGCCAGCAGGGCGGGGATGAACACCGGGGAGCTGTTTTTT.

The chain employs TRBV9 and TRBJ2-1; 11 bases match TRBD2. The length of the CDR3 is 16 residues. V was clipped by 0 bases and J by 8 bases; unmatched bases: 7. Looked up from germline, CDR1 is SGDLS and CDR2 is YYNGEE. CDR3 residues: CASSVVIAGGSDEQFF. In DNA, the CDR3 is TGTGCCAGCAGCGTAGTAATAGCGGGAGGGAGCGATGAGCAGTTCTTC. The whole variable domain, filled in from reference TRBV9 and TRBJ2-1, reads DSGVTQTPKHLITATGQRVTLRCSPRSGDLSVYWYQQSLDQGLQFLIQYYNGEERAKGNILERFSAQQFPDLHSELNLSSLELGDSALYFCASSVVIAGGSDEQFFGPGTRLTVL.

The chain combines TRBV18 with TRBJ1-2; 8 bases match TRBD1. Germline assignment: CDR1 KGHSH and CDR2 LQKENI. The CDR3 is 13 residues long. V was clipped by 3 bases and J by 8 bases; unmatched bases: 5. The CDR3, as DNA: TGTGCCAGCTCACCGGACAGGGTTGGAGGCTACACCTTC. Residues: CASSPDRVGGYTF.

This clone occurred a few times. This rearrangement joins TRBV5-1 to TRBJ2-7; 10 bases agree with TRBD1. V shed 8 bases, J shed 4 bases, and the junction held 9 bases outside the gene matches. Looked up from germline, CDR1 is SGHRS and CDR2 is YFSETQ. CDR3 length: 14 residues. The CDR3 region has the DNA TGCGCCAGTACCGGACAGGGGGATTTTTACGAGCAGTACTTC. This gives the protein CASTGQGDFYEQYF.

CDR3 region: CASINSGANVLTF. DNA for the CDR3: TGTGCCAGTATCAACTCTGGGGCCAACGTCCTGACTTTC. The rearrangement uses TRBV19 and TRBJ2-6; D is unclear. The germline V and J ends were trimmed by 7 bases and 0 bases, with 4 bases remaining between them. CDR1 is LNHDA, CDR2 SQIVND, per germline (reference sequence). This CDR3 has 13 residues.

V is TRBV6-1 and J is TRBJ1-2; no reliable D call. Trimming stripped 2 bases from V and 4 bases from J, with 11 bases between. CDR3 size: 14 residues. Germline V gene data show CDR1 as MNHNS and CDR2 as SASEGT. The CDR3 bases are TGTGCCAGCAGTGAATTTAGGCAGATCTATGGCTACACCTTC. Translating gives CASSEFRQIYGYTF.

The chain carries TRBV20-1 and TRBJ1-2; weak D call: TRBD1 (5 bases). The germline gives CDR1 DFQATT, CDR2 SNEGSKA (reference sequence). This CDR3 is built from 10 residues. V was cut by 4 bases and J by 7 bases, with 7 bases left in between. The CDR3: CSAIGGGYTF. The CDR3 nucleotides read TGCAGTGCTATCGGGGGTGGCTACACCTTC.

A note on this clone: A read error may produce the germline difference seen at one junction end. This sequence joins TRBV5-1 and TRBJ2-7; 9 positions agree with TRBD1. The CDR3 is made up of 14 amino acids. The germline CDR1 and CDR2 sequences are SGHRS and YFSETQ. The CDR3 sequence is CASSSDRGEPKGNF. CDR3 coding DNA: TGCGCCAGCAGCTCGGACAGGGGAGAACCTAAGGGAAACTTC.

As DNA, the CDR3 is TGCGCCAGCAGTCACCTCGCCGGGACAGGGGGTGCGGGCCCCTCTGGAAACACCATATATTTT. Protein: CASSHLAGTGGAGPSGNTIYF. The chain couples TRBV23-1 to TRBJ1-3; 11 positions agree with TRBD1. TRBV23-1 is noted as an ORF with a role that remains uncertain. CDR3 size: 21 residues. V dropped 3 bases and J dropped 0; count of bases not matched to a gene: 16.